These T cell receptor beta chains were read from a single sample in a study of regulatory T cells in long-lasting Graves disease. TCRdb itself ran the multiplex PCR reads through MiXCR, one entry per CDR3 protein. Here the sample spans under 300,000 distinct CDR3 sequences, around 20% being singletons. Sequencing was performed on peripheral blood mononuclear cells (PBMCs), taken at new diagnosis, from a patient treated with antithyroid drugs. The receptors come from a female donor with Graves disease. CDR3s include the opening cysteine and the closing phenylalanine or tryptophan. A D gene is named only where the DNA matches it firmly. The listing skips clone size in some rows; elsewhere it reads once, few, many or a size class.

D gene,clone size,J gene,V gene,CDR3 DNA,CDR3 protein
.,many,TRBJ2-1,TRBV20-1,TGCAGTGCTAGAGGGGCCAGGGCGGGGGAGCAGTTCTTC,CSARGARAGEQFF
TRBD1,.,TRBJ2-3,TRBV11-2,TGTGCCAGCAGCGGAGCGACAGGGAGTCGGGATACGCAGTATTTT,CASSGATGSRDTQYF
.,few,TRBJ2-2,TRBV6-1,TGTGCCAGCAGAACGGGGGCGGGCACCGGGGAGCTGTTTTTT,CASRTGAGTGELFF
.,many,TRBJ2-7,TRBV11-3,TGTGCCAGCAGCTTTTCACTACCCTGGGACGAGCAGTACTTC,CASSFSLPWDEQYF
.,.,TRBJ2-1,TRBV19,TGTGCCAGTAGTATTGGGACGGGAGCCCCCTACAATGAGCAGTTCTTC,CASSIGTGAPYNEQFF
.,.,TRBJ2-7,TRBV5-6,TGTGCCAGCAGCTTGCTTAACGGCGAAGGGCAGTACTTC,CASSLLNGEGQYF
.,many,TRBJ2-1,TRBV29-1,TGCAGCGTATGGCCGATCTCCTACAATGAGCAGTTCTTC,CSVWPISYNEQFF
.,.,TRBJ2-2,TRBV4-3,TGCGCCAGCAGCCTTTCAGGGGCCACCGGGGAGCTGTTTTTT,CASSLSGATGELFF
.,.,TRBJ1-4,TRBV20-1,TGCAGTGCTAGAGATGGGGGGCTCCTCGGAGAAAAACTGTTTTTT,CSARDGGLLGEKLFF
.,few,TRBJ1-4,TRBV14,TGTGCCAGCAGCCCGAGGTTGGGACGAGGATTGGAAAAACTGTTTTTT,CASSPRLGRGLEKLFF
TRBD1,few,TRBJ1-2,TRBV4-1,TGCGCCAGCAGCCAAGGGACAGGGGCGGAAGGCGGCTACACCTTC,CASSQGTGAEGGYTF
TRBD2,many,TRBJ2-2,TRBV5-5,TGCGCCAGCAGCCAGGCTCCGGGACTAGCTCGGTCCGGGGAGCTGTTTTTT,CASSQAPGLARSGELFF
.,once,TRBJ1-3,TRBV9,TGTGCCAGCAGCCCGGACAGTATAGGAAACACCATATATTTT,CASSPDSIGNTIYF
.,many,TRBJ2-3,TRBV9,TGTGCCAGCAGCGCTTCGGACTGGGCAGATACGCAGTATTTT,CASSASDWADTQYF
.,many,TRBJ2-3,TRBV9,TGTGCCAGCAGCGTAGAAGGAGGGACGGGTACGCAGTATTTT,CASSVEGGTGTQYF
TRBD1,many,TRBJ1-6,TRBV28,TGTGCCAGCAGCCTACCGGGACAGGTTGAATCACCCCTCCACTTT,CASSLPGQVESPLHF
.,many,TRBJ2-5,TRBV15,TGTGCCACCAGCAGAGTCCTGGGGGCGACGGCCCAAGAGACCCAGTACTTC,CATSRVLGATAQETQYF
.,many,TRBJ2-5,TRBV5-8,TGTGCCAGCAGCTTTGAAGAGACCCAGTACTTC,CASSFEETQYF
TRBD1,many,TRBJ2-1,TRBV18,TGTGCCAGCTCACCAGGGACAGCCAATGAGCAGTTCTTC,CASSPGTANEQFF
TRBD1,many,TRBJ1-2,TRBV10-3,TGTGCCATCAGTGAGCCGACAGGGGGCCATGGCTACACCTTC,CAISEPTGGHGYTF
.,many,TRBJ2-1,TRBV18,TGTGCCAGCTCACCACCAGGGATGGTCGGCAATGAGCAGTTCTTC,CASSPPGMVGNEQFF
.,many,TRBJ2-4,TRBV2,TGTGCCAGCAAAGGGGTTTCCGGCGCCAAAAACATTCAGTACTTC,CASKGVSGAKNIQYF
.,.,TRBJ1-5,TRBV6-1,TGTGCCAGCACTACTTATCGTGGCAATCAGCCCCAGCATTTT,CASTTYRGNQPQHF
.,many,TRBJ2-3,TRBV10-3,TGTGCCATCAGGCCCTATAGCACAGATACGCAGTATTTT,CAIRPYSTDTQYF
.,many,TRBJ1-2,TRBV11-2,TGTGCCAGCAGCTTAGATCCACGGGGTCCCCATGGCTACACCTTC,CASSLDPRGPHGYTF
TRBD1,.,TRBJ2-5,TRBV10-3,TGTGCCATCAGTGAGTCAGGGGGCGGGGAGACCCAGTACTTC,CAISESGGGETQYF
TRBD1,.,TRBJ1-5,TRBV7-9,TGTGCCAGCAGCTTCACCGGGACAGGGAGCAATCAGCCCCAGCATTTT,CASSFTGTGSNQPQHF
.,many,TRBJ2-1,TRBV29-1,TGCAGCGTCAACAACAGAAACTCCTACAATGAGCAGTTCTTC,CSVNNRNSYNEQFF
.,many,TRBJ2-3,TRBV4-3,TGCGCCAGCAGCCAAGAGGTGGACGGTTACACAGATACGCAGTATTTT,CASSQEVDGYTDTQYF
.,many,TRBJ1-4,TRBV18,TGTGCCAGCTCATCGGACGGGGGAGAAAAACTGTTTTTT,CASSSDGGEKLFF
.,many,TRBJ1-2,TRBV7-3,TGTGCCAGCAGCTTACAACCGGGGGACAACTACACCTTC,CASSLQPGDNYTF
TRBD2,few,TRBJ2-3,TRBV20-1,TGCAGTGCTGAGACTAGCGGAAGAGATACGCAGTATTTT,CSAETSGRDTQYF
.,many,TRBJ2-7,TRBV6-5,TGTGCCAGCAGTTACTCGGCCGAGCAGTACTTC,CASSYSAEQYF
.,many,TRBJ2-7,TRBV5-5,TGTGCCAGCAGCCAAGGTATTAGGGATTCCTACGAGCAGTACTTC,CASSQGIRDSYEQYF
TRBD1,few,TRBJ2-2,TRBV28,TGTGCCAGCAATTTTAACAGGGGCGCCGGGGAGCTGTTTTTT,CASNFNRGAGELFF
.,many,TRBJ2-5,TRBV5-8,TGTGCCAGCAGCTTACTCCACCCCCATTCCCAGTACTTC,CASSLLHPHSQYF
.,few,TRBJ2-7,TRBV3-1,TGTGCCAGCAGCCAAGCCGGGGGGCGCGGGTACGAGCAGTACTTC,CASSQAGGRGYEQYF
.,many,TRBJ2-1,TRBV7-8,TGTGCCAGCAGCTTAGGTCGGGACTCCCTTTTCTTC,CASSLGRDSLFF
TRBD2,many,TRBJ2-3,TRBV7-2,TGTGCCAGCAGCTTATACGGGGGGGACGAGGATACGCAGTATTTT,CASSLYGGDEDTQYF
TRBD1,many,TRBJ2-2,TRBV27,TGTGCCAGCAGTTGGGACAGGGGTCCCGGGGAGCTGTTTTTT,CASSWDRGPGELFF
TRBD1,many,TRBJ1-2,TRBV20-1,TGCAGTGCTCGGCGACAGGGGCACTACACCTTC,CSARRQGHYTF
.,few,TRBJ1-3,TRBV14,TGTGCCAGCAGCCAAGTCGGCAGGCCCCACTCTGGAAACACCATATATTTT,CASSQVGRPHSGNTIYF
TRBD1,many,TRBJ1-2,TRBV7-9,TGTGCCAGCAGCTTATCACAGGGGGCCTATGGCTACACCTTC,CASSLSQGAYGYTF
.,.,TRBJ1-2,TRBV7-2,TGTGCCAGCAGCCAAAACCTCGACAGGTTGGCTTTTGGCTACACCTTC,CASSQNLDRLAFGYTF
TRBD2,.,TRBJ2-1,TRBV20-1,TGCAGCGGCGGGGCGGGAGATTACTATGGGCAGTTCTTC,CSGGAGDYYGQFF
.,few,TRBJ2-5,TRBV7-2,TGTGCCAGCAGCAAGGATTTTGGAAGCGAGACCCAGTACTTC,CASSKDFGSETQYF
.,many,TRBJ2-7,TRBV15,TGTGCCACCAGCAGAGATTTGCTAGACCCCTACGAGCAGTACTTC,CATSRDLLDPYEQYF
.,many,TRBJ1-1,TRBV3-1,TGTGCCAGCAGCACATCCGGACAACTGAACACTGAAGCTTTCTTT,CASSTSGQLNTEAFF
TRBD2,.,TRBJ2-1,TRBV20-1,TGCAGTGCCACCCCGGGACTAGGATTCAATGAGCAGTTCTTC,CSATPGLGFNEQFF
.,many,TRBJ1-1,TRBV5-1,TGCGCCAGCATCTGGGGTCCGGACAGAGACACTGAAGCTTTCTTT,CASIWGPDRDTEAFF
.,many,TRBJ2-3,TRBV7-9,TGTGCCAGCAGCTTACACGTTTCGGTGGATACGCAGTATTTT,CASSLHVSVDTQYF
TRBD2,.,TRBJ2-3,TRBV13,TGTGCCAGCAGCCGAGGGACTAGCGGGAGAGGTCTCGCAGATACGCAGTATTTT,CASSRGTSGRGLADTQYF
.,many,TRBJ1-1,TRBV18,TGTGCCAGCTCAGAACCAGGAGCCGAAGCTTTCTTT,CASSEPGAEAFF
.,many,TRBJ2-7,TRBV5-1,TGCGCCAGCAGCGTGGACAGGGCGGGGGAAGAGCAGTACTTC,CASSVDRAGEEQYF
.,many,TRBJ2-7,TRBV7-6,TGTGCCAGCAGCTCCCCTTTTGAGGGCTACGAGCAGTACTTC,CASSSPFEGYEQYF
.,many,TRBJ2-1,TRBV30,TGTGCCTGTGACTCCTACAATGAGCAGTTCTTC,CACDSYNEQFF